Listed here are 8 T cell receptor beta chains from one sample, sequenced in a study of shared clonotypes between healthy human individuals. CD45RO-negative, CCR7-positively selected cells formed the naive CD8 fraction, excluding terminally differentiated effector memory CD45RA+ cells. Repertoires were generated with immunoSEQ multiplex PCR, while TCRdb's copy carries only in-frame clones and drops some. The table includes some 2,000,000 clones, about 94% detected once. Input material: naive CD8+ T cells sorted from blood. These receptors originate from a man aged 18 to 30 in good health.

This clone was seen only once. This sequence joins TRBV11-2 and TRBJ2-5, with D perhaps TRBD2 (6 bases). Trimming shortened V by 5 bases and J by 4 bases, and 17 bases separated the two germline ends. Germline V CDR1 and CDR2: SGHAT, FQNNGV. The CDR3 consists of 15 residues. DNA for the CDR3: TGTGCCAGCAGCCCGTCGGGAGAGTGGGCAGAGACCCAGTACTTC. It translates to CASSPSGEWAETQYF. The full variable domain, rest sourced from reference TRBV11-2 and TRBJ2-5, is EAGVAQSPRYKIIEKRQSVAFWCNPISGHATLYWYQQILGQGPKLLIQFQNNGVVDDSQLPKDRFSAERLKGVDSTLKIQPAKLEDSAVYLCASSPSGEWAETQYFGPGTRLLVL.

The gene calls are TRBV6-5 and TRBJ1-1; tentatively, D is TRBD1 (5 bases). Trimming pared 10 bases from V and 6 bases from J, leaving 18 bases between. CDR3 length: 13 residues. Germline V gene lookup returns CDR1 MNHEY and CDR2 SVGAGI. The CDR3 bases are TGTGCCACCCGTGTGACGGGGGTCGCTGAAGCTTTCTTT. Translated: CATRVTGVAEAFF.

V usage is TRBV27 and J usage is TRBJ1-1; no clear D. Trimming removed 2 bases from V and 5 bases from J, with 9 bases in between. The CDR3 length is 13 residues. Germline V gene lookup returns CDR1 MNHEY and CDR2 SMNVEV (reference sequence). The CDR3 sequence is CASSLGSWTEAFF. DNA for the CDR3: TGTGCCAGCAGTTTAGGGTCGTGGACTGAAGCTTTCTTT.

The rearrangement links TRBV2 to TRBJ1-5; D might be TRBD1 (5 bases). V lost 4 bases, J lost 2 bases, and 15 bases lay in between. Germline V gene data show CDR1 as SNHLY and CDR2 as FYNNEI. The CDR3 consists of 16 residues. The CDR3 reads CASSATGSVRNQPQHF. The CDR3 bases are TGTGCCAGCAGTGCTACAGGCTCCGTTCGCAATCAGCCCCAGCATTTT.

The chain couples TRBV28 to TRBJ2-1, with a possible D match to TRBD2 (6 bases). V lost 4 bases, J lost 6 bases, and 13 bases lay in between. Per germline, CDR1 MDHEN and CDR2 SYDVKM. This CDR3 region has 14 residues. In DNA, the CDR3 is TGTGCCAGCAGTTCCTTGCTGGGGGGCAATGAGCAGTTCTTC. This gives the protein CASSSLLGGNEQFF.

The V and J genes are TRBV4-1 and TRBJ1-4; D remains unclear. Between the trimmed V and J ends, which lost 0 bases and 5 bases, there was a span of 13 bases. The V gene's germline CDR1 is MGHRA and CDR2 YSYEKL. CDR3 length equals 16 residues. The CDR3 nucleotides read TGCGCCAGCAGCCAAGACGGATTACGGCCGAATGAAAAACTGTTTTTT. It yields the protein CASSQDGLRPNEKLFF.

J is TRBJ1-1 and V is TRBV19; tentative D call: TRBD1 (5 bases). The CDR3 contains 15 residues. V lost 3 bases and J lost 5, with 16 bases in between. CDR1 is LNHDA, CDR2 SQIVND, per germline (reference sequence). The CDR3 bases are TGTGCCAGTAGTATTGTGGGCGGGGGAGATACTGAAGCTTTCTTT. Residues: CASSIVGGGDTEAFF.

The chain links TRBV9 to TRBJ2-3; D unclear. Trimming shortened V by 0 bases and J by 2 bases, and 7 bases separated the two germline ends. The length of the CDR3 is 14 residues. Germline V gene data show CDR1 as SGDLS and CDR2 as YYNGEE. The CDR3 protein is CASSVALPTDTQYF. In nucleotides, the CDR3 is TGTGCCAGCAGCGTAGCTTTACCCACAGATACGCAGTATTTT. The entire variable domain, with the rest obtained from reference TRBV9 and TRBJ2-3, is as follows: DSGVTQTPKHLITATGQRVTLRCSPRSGDLSVYWYQQSLDQGLQFLIQYYNGEERAKGNILERFSAQQFPDLHSELNLSSLELGDSALYFCASSVALPTDTQYFGPGTRLTVL.